This is a list of T cell receptor beta chains from one sample in a study of blood T cell repertoires in COVID-19. Produced via immunoSEQ multiplex PCR; TCRdb's table is partial and in-frame only. The table lists 69,000 or so clones, roughly 80% of them singletons, with more than 4.5% in the top ten. Material: peripheral blood. Receptor source: a woman aged 80 or over with active or convalescent COVID-19. CDR3s include the opening cysteine and the closing phenylalanine or tryptophan. The D gene is left open where the match is weak. Rows may omit the clone size; those that give it use once, few, many or a size class.

D gene: TRBD1; clone size: NA; V gene: TRBV19; J gene: TRBJ2-1; CDR3 DNA: TGTGCCAGTAGAAACCCGGGACAGGGTCAATACAATGAGCAGTTCTTC; CDR3 protein: CASRNPGQGQYNEQFF
D gene: TRBD2; clone size: NA; V gene: TRBV5-1; J gene: TRBJ2-1; CDR3 DNA: TGCGCCAGCAGCTGGGGACTAGCGGGAGAGCAGTTCTTC; CDR3 protein: CASSWGLAGEQFF
D gene: NA; clone size: NA; V gene: TRBV19; J gene: TRBJ2-3; CDR3 DNA: TGTGCCAGTAGTTGGGCAGGGGCTAGCACAGATACGCAGTATTTT; CDR3 protein: CASSWAGASTDTQYF
D gene: NA; clone size: NA; V gene: TRBV4-3; J gene: TRBJ2-1; CDR3 DNA: TGCGCCAGCAGCAACCTAGCGGCGGGGGCAGGAAATGAGCAGTTCTTC; CDR3 protein: CASSNLAAGAGNEQFF
D gene: TRBD1; clone size: medium-sized; V gene: TRBV2; J gene: TRBJ1-2; CDR3 DNA: TGTGCCAGCAGTGGGGACAGACTATATGGCTACACCTTC; CDR3 protein: CASSGDRLYGYTF
D gene: TRBD1; clone size: NA; V gene: TRBV18; J gene: TRBJ1-3; CDR3 DNA: TGTGCCAGCTCGCCGGGACAGGGGAATGGAAACACCATATATTTT; CDR3 protein: CASSPGQGNGNTIYF
D gene: NA; clone size: NA; V gene: TRBV6-1; J gene: TRBJ1-2; CDR3 DNA: TGTGCCAGCAGTGAATCCCCCTCACAGGGTGCCTATGGCTACACCTTC; CDR3 protein: CASSESPSQGAYGYTF
D gene: TRBD1; clone size: once; V gene: TRBV7-8; J gene: TRBJ2-3; CDR3 DNA: TGTGCCAGCAGCTTAGCTTCGGGACAGGGGGCAAATACGCAGTATTTT; CDR3 protein: CASSLASGQGANTQYF
D gene: NA; clone size: NA; V gene: TRBV6-5; J gene: TRBJ1-1; CDR3 DNA: TGTGCCAGCAGTTCAGGGTATGGTGACACTGAAGCTTTCTTT; CDR3 protein: CASSSGYGDTEAFF
D gene: NA; clone size: NA; V gene: TRBV4-1; J gene: TRBJ1-6; CDR3 DNA: TGCGCCAGCAGCCAAGATAAATCCAATTCACCCCTCCACTTT; CDR3 protein: CASSQDKSNSPLHF
D gene: NA; clone size: NA; V gene: TRBV14; J gene: TRBJ2-7; CDR3 DNA: TGTGCCAGCAGCCAAGGTGCCTCCAGTACCTACGAGCAGTACTTC; CDR3 protein: CASSQGASSTYEQYF
D gene: TRBD1; clone size: few; V gene: TRBV4-2; J gene: TRBJ1-2; CDR3 DNA: TGTGCCAGCAGTCCCTTGGACAGGGAGGTTGGCTACACCTTC; CDR3 protein: CASSPLDREVGYTF
D gene: NA; clone size: NA; V gene: TRBV15; J gene: TRBJ2-5; CDR3 DNA: TGTGCCACCAGCAGAGGATTATCAGGGAAGGGAGAGACCCAGTACTTC; CDR3 protein: CATSRGLSGKGETQYF
D gene: NA; clone size: NA; V gene: TRBV7-2; J gene: TRBJ2-5; CDR3 DNA: TGTGCCAGCAGCCTGGGGCACAAAGAGACCCAGTACTTC; CDR3 protein: CASSLGHKETQYF
D gene: TRBD2; clone size: NA; V gene: TRBV3-1/TRBV3-2; J gene: TRBJ2-1; CDR3 DNA: TGTGCCAGCAGCCAAGATGTGGCTGGCGCGGGGGGGTGTTACAATGAGCAGTTCTTC; CDR3 protein: CASSQDVAGAGGCYNEQFF
D gene: NA; clone size: NA; V gene: TRBV5-1; J gene: TRBJ1-5; CDR3 DNA: TGCGCCAGCAGCTTGGGGGGGAGGGCGGATCAGCCCCAGCATTTT; CDR3 protein: CASSLGGRADQPQHF
D gene: TRBD2; clone size: NA; V gene: TRBV19; J gene: TRBJ2-3; CDR3 DNA: TGTGCCAGTAGATGGACTAGCGGGGTTTTTAGCACAGATACGCAGTATTTT; CDR3 protein: CASRWTSGVFSTDTQYF
D gene: TRBD2; clone size: NA; V gene: TRBV23-1; J gene: TRBJ2-1; CDR3 DNA: TGCGCCAGCAGTCAATGGAAGGTAGCGGGAGTGTCCTACAATGAGCAGTTCTTC; CDR3 protein: CASSQWKVAGVSYNEQFF
D gene: TRBD1; clone size: NA; V gene: TRBV7-6; J gene: TRBJ2-1; CDR3 DNA: TGTGCCAGCAGCCTAATATTAGGGGGCGCGTCGAGTAATGAGCAGTTCTTC; CDR3 protein: CASSLILGGASSNEQFF
D gene: TRBD1; clone size: NA; V gene: TRBV7-2; J gene: TRBJ1-2; CDR3 DNA: TGTGCCAGCAGCCGGGGACAGGGTCTTAACTATGGCTACACCTTC; CDR3 protein: CASSRGQGLNYGYTF
D gene: TRBD1; clone size: NA; V gene: TRBV12-3/TRBV12-4; J gene: TRBJ1-1; CDR3 DNA: TGTGCCAGCAGTTCAAGACAGGGGGTGATAACTTTCTTT; CDR3 protein: CASSSRQGVITFF
D gene: NA; clone size: NA; V gene: TRBV7-9; J gene: TRBJ1-3; CDR3 DNA: TGTGCCAGCAGCTTACAGGGGTCGGACACCATATATTTT; CDR3 protein: CASSLQGSDTIYF